The clone carrying this T cell receptor (beta chain) is a singleton in its sample. Its target is unknown. Germline V gives CDR1 MGHDK, CDR2 SYGVNS. V gave up 1 base and J gave up 5 bases, with 12 bases separating them. The CDR3 consists of 14 residues. This sample is part of a study of cytomegalovirus exposure and HLA in healthy donors. Study-wide points: An observed cluster of highly shared sequence variants was recorded as a likely sequencing artifact. Previous analysis showed most TCR beta V segments were productive about 87% or about 30% of the time. Researchers counted around 150 TCR beta chains as cytomegalovirus-associated. According to reports, the classifier identified cytomegalovirus status with high specificity and sensitivity.

A multiplex PCR was run with 60 Vbeta primers and 13 Jbeta primers. Generated by immunoSEQ multiplex PCR, the TCRdb table keeps only in-frame clones and is missing some. The repertoire holds around 150,000 clones, with 75% to 85% as singletons. Material: PBMCs. The sequence came from a male donor in good health and CMV-seropositive. The V and J genes are TRBV25-1 and TRBJ2-7; D perhaps matches TRBD2 (5 bases). The CDR3 DNA reads TGTGCCAGCAGTGAATTCGGGGAATTGGACGAGCAGTACTTC. It specifies CASSEFGELDEQYF.